This T cell receptor (beta chain) was identified during a study of T-cell reconstitution after alpha-beta-depleted transplantation in children. Unique molecular identifiers were incorporated when the TCRbeta library was constructed. Via MiXCR, TCRdb re-called the PCR reads, giving one row per CDR3 protein. The table records over 200,000 distinct CDR3 sequences, around 9.5% of them present only once. CDR3 length: 18 amino acids. The V gene's germline CDR1 is SGHAT and CDR2 FQNNGV. V shed 5 bases and J 1 base; nucleotides not matched to a gene: 16. The V call is TRBV11-2, the J call TRBJ1-1; 7 bases fit TRBD1. The sequencing used PBMCs from the stem cell graft donor, collected from the stem cell graft. The receptor's source is a human donor who donated a stem cell graft to a child with acute lymphoblastic leukemia. The CDR3 loop is CASSPVQGQPTPNTEAFF. CDR3 bases: TGTGCCAGCAGCCCCGTTCAGGGACAGCCTACGCCGAACACTGAAGCTTTCTTT.